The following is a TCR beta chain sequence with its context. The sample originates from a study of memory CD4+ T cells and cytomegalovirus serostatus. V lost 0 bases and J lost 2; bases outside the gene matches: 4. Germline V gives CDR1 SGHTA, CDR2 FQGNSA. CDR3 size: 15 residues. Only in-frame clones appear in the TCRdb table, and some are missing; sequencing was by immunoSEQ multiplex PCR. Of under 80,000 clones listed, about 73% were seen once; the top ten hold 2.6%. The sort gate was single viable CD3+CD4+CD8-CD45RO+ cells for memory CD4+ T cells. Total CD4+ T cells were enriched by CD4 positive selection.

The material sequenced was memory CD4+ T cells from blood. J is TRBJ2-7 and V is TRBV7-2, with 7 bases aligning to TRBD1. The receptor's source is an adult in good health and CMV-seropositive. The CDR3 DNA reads TGTGCCAGCAGCTTAGCAGGGACAGCAGCCTACGAGCAGTACTTC. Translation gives CASSLAGTAAYEQYF.